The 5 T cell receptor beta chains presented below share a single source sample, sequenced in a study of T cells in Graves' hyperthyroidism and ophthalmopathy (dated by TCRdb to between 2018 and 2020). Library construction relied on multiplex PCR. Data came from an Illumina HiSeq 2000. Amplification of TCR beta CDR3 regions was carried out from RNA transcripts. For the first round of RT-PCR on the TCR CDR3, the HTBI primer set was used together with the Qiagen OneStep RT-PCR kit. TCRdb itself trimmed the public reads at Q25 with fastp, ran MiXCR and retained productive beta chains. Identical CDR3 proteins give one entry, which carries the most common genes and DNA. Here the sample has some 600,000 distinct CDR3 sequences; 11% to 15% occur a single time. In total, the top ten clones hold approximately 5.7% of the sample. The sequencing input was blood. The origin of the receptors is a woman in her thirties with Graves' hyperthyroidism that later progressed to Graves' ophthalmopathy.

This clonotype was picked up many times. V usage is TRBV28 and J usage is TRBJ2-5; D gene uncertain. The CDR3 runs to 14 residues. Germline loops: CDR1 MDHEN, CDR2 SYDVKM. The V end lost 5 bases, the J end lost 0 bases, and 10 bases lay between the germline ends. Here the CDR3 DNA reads TGTGCCAGCAGTGGACGACAAGACCAAGAGACCCAGTACTTC. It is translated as CASSGRQDQETQYF. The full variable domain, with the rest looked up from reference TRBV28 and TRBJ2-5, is DVKVTQSSRYLVKRTGEKVFLECVQDMDHENMFWYRQDPGLGLRLIYFSYDVKMKEKGDIPEGYSVSREKKERFSLILESASTNQTSMYLCASSGRQDQETQYFGPGTRLLVL.

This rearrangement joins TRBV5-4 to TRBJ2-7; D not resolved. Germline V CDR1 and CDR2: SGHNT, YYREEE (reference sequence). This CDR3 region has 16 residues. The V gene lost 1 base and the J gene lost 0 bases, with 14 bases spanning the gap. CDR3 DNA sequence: TGTGCCAGCAGCTTGAACGGACCGATAAGCTCCTACGAGCAGTACTTC. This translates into CASSLNGPISSYEQYF.

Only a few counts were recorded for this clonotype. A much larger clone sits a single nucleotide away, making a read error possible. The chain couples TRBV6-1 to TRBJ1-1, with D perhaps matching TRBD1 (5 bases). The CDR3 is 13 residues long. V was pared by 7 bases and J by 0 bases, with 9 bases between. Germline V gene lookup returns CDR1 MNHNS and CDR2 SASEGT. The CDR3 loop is CASTWGMNTEAFF. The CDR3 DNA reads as TGTGCCAGCACTTGGGGCATGAACACTGAAGCTTTCTTT.

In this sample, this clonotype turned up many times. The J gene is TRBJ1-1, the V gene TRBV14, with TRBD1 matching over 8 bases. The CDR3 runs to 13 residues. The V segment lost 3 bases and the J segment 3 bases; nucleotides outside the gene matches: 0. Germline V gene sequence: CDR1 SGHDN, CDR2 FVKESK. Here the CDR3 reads CASSQDRDTEAFF. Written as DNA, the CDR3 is TGTGCCAGCAGCCAGGACAGGGACACTGAAGCTTTCTTT.

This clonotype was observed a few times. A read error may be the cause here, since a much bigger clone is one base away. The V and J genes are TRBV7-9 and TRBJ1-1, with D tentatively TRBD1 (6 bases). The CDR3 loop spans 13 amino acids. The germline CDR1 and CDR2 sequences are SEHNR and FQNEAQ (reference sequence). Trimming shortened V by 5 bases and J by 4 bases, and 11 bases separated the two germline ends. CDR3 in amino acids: CASSITGPTEAFF. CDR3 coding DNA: TGTGCCAGCAGCATAACAGGGCCCACTGAAGCTTTCTTT.